The sequence of this T cell receptor beta chain was determined in a study of cytomegalovirus exposure and HLA in healthy donors. Points from the study as a whole: Later work showed greater clonal expansion in HLA-associated TCR beta chains than in equally common others.

A multiplex PCR was run with 60 Vbeta primers and 13 Jbeta primers. Profiling relied on immunoSEQ multiplex PCR, and the TCRdb table lists in-frame clones only, not all of them. Here the sample spans approximately 130,000 clones, around 72% being singletons. This CDR3 is 16 amino acids long. The germline V and J ends were trimmed by 2 bases and 4 bases, with 14 bases remaining between them. Germline CDR1 is SGHTA and CDR2 is FQGTGA. Remarks on this clone: Its antigen is not identified.

The chain recombines TRBV7-3 with TRBJ2-2; the D gene is possibly TRBD2 (7 bases). The sequenced material came from PBMCs. The TCR comes from a man aged 50 to 60 in good health and CMV-seropositive. CDR3 nucleotides: TGTGCCAGCAGCTTAGCGGGAGAGGGGGTCACCGGGGAGCTGTTTTTT. Translated, it gives CASSLAGEGVTGELFF.